This T cell receptor beta chain originates from a study of Ad26.COV2.S vaccination and SARS-CoV-2 variants (dated by TCRdb to about 2021). Broadly, across the study: Vaccine-arm donors came from COV1001, a multicentre, randomized, double-blind, placebo-controlled phase I-IIa trial of Ad26.COV2.S in healthy adults. Ad26.COV2.S was given intramuscularly at 5x10^10 or 1x10^11 viral particles, as a single shot or as two shots 56 days apart. The specificity and breadth of SARS-CoV-2-reactive T cell receptors after Ad26.COV2.S vaccination were assessed by TCRbeta repertoire sequencing. A total of 32 samples were included in the TCR-sequenced set, comprising roughly 19 Ad26.COV2.S vaccine recipients, 5 placebo recipients and 8 SARS-CoV-2 convalescent individuals. Trial participants were randomized into five groups of five: low-dose or high-dose Ad26.COV2.S given once or twice, or placebo on both occasions. Investigators remained blinded to trial group allocation during experiments and outcome assessment.

The treatment or condition label, as the study defines it: around 19 received Ad26.COV2.S at low or high dose, single or two shots; a few received placebo; per-sample allocation not given. Repertoires of vaccine and placebo recipients were sequenced from samples collected on day 63 after the first injection. Cohort 1b enrolled 25 or so adults aged 18-55 years at a single site in Boston, USA, between 29 July and 7 August 2020. As a vaccine, Ad26.COV2.S was a replication-incompetent adenovirus type 26 vector that expressed a prefusion-stabilized SARS-CoV-2 spike protein derived from the original Wuhan strain. The immunoSEQ Assay was the method used to sequence TCRbeta CDR3 regions. After extraction, genomic DNA underwent amplification by bias-controlled multiplex PCR, followed by high-throughput sequencing. Per the authors' processing: To quantify the absolute abundance of every unique TCRbeta CDR3 region, sequences were collapsed and filtered. T cell fraction was estimated by normalizing TCRbeta template counts to usable DNA, with usable DNA measured through amplification of reference genes found in all nucleated cells. Repertoire TCRs were annotated as SARS-CoV-2-specific when V gene, CDR3 amino acid sequence and J gene were exactly matched to a known reactive TCR set. The reference SARS-CoV-2 TCR set was derived from MIRA and filtered for enrichment in COVID-19-positive ImmuneCODE repertoires, a step that removed public or cross-reactive TCRs. Using the MIRA antigens, annotated TCRs were further analysed by specific ORF or by position within an ORF. Breadth was defined as the number of annotated unique rearrangements divided by the total number of unique productive rearrangements, and depth was defined as the summed frequency of the annotated unique rearrangements. Group comparisons of TCR breadth used two-sided Wilcoxon rank-sum tests. TCRdb took over this immuneACCESS table, retaining in-frame rearrangements with V and J assigned. Such tables are incomplete; in checked studies, under half of the missing clones stem from an unresolved V gene, and the remainder is unexplained. The D gene and trimming were derived from the DNA, and the V and J assignments and clone size from that table. The sample profile shows about 680,000 clones; 89% of them were found once. The top ten hold around 1.4% of the sample.

Looking up the germline V gene (reference sequence) yields CDR1 LNHDA and CDR2 SQIVND. The CDR3, from cysteine to phenylalanine, totals 15 residues. Here the CDR3 DNA is all that survives: 45 bases in frame from base 1. Trimming removed 4 bases from V and 8 bases from J, leaving 18 bases between the germline ends. General conclusions and limits of the study: Compared with placebo recipients, Ad26.COV2.S recipients showed higher spike-specific TCR breadth (P = 0.0014). Substantial breadth of spike-specific CD8+ and CD4+ T cell responses was reported after vaccination. Vaccine and placebo recipients had comparable non-spike TCR breadth, which fits with the vaccine containing only spike. The study was not powered to compare responses between vaccine doses or regimens. The authors noted that total T cell responses may have been underestimated by the TCR breadth and depth analyses.

This clone came up a few times. Its antigen target is currently unknown. Base-call qualities are not available, and no considerably larger clone is one nucleotide away. Here the chain combines TRBV19 and TRBJ2-1; the D match is possibly TRBD1 or TRBD2, with 6 bases aligned in each. The specimen was peripheral blood, collected in a trial of Ad26.COV2.S vaccine versus placebo. This sequence originates from a person between 18 and 65 years old who received the Ad26.COV2.S COVID-19 vaccine or a placebo. CDR3 sequence: CASSTLEGVRYEQFF. The bases are TGTGCCAGTAGTACCCTGGAGGGGGTACGGTATGAGCAGTTCTTC.